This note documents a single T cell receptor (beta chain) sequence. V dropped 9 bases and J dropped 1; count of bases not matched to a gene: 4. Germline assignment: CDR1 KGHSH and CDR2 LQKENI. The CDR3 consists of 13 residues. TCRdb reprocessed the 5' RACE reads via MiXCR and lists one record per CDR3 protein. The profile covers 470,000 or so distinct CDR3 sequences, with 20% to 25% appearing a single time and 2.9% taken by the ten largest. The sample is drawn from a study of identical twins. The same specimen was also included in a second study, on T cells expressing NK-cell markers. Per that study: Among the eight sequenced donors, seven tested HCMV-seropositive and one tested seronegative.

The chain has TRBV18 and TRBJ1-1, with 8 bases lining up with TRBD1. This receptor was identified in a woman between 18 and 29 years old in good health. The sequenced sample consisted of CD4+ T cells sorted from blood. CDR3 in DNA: TGTGCCAGTAACAGGGGGAGGAACACTGAAGCTTTCTTT. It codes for CASNRGRNTEAFF.